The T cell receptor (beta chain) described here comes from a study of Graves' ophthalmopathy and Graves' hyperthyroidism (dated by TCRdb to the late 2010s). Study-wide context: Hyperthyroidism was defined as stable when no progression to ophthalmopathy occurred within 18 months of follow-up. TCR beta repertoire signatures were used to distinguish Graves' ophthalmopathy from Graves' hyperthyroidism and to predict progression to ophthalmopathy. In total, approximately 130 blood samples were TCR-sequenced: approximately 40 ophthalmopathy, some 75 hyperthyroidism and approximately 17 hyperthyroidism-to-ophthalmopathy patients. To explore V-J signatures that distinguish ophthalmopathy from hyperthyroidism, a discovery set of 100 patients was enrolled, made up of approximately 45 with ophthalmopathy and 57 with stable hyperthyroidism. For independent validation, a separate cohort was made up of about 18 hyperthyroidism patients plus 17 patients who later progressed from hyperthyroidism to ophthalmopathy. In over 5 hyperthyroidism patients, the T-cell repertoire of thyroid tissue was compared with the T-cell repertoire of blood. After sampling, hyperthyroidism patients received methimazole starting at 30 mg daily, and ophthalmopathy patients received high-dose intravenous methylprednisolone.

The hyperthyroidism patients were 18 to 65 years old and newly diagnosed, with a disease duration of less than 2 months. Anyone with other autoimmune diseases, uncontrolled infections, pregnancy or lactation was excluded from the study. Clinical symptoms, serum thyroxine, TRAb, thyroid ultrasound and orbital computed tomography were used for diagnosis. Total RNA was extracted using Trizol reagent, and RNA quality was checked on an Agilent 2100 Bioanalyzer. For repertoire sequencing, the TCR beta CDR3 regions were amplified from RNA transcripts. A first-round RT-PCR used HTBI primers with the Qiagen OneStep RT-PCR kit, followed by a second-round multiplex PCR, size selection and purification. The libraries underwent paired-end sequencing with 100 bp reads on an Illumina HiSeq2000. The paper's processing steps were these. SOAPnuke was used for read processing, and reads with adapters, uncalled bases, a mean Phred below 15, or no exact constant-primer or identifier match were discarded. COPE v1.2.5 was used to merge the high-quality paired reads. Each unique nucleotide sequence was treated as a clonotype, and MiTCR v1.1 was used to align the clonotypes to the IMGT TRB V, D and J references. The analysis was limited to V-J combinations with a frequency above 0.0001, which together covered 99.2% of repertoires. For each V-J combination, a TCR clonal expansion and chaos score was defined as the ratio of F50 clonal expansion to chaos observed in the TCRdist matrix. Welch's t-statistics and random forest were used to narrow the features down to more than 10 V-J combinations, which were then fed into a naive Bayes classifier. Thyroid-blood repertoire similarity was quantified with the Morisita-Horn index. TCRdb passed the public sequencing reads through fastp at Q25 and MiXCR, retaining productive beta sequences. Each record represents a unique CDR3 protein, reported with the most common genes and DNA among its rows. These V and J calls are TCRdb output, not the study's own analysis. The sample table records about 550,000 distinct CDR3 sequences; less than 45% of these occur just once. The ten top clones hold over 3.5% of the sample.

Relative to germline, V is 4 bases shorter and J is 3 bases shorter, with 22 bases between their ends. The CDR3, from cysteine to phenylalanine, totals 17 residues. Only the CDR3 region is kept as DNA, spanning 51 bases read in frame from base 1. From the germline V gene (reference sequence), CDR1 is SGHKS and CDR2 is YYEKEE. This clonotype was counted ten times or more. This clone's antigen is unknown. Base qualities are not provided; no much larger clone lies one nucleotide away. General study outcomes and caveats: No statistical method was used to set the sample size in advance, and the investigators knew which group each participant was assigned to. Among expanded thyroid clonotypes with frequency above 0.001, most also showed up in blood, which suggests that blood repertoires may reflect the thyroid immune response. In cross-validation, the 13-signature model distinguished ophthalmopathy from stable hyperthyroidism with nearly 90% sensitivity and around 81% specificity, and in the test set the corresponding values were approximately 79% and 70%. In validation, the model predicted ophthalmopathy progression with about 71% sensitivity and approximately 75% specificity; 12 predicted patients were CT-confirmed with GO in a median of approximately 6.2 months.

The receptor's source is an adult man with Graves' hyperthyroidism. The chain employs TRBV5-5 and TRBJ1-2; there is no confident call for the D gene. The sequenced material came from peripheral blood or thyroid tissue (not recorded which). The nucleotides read TGTGCCAGCAGCCGAACCGGCGGGGAAATTCAGGACTATGGCTACACCTTC. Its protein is CASSRTGGEIQDYGYTF.